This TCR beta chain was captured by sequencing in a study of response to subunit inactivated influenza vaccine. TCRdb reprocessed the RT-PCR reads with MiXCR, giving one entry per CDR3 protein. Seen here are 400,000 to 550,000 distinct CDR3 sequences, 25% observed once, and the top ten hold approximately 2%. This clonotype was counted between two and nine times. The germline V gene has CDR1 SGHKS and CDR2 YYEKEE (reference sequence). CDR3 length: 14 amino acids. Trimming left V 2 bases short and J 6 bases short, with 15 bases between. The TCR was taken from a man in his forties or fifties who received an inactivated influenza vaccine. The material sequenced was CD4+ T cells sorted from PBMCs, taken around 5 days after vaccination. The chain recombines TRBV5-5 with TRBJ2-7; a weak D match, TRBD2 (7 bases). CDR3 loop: CASSFAGASGEQYF. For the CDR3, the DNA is TGTGCCAGCAGCTTCGCGGGGGCGTCAGGCGAGCAGTACTTC.